This entry features one T cell receptor beta chain sequence. The antigen remains unidentified. The sample comes from a study of T cells expressing NK-cell markers. This CDR3 region has 15 residues. The V gene's germline CDR1 is KGHSH and CDR2 LQKENI. General study findings and limits: Whether expanded NKG2C+ T cell clones recognized HCMV stayed uncertain.

TCRdb reanalyzed the 5' RACE reads, giving one entry per CDR3 protein sequence and no DNA. The clone table shows some 500,000 distinct CDR3 sequences, with the ten largest holding 1.4%. This TCR came from a woman aged 45-65 years in good health. Sequencing was done on a sample of blood T cells: a sorted CD56 or NKG2C T cell subset, CD4+ or CD8+ T cells, or bulk PBMC T cells (not recorded which). The chain couples TRBV18 to TRBJ1-1; as DNA is missing, the TRBD1 call by TCRdb cannot be tested. The CDR3 loop reads CASSLQTGRNTEAFF.